Following are 11 T cell receptor beta chains from one sample sequenced in a study of somatic mutations in cytotoxic T cells in rheumatoid arthritis. TCRdb's table, derived via immunoSEQ multiplex PCR, lists solely in-frame clones and lacks some. This table holds approximately 9,800 clones, about four fifths found once. Specimen: CD8+ T cells sorted from blood. The origin of the receptors is a woman aged 50 to 65 in good health.

The chain links TRBV7-2 to TRBJ2-3; tentatively, D is TRBD2 (6 bases). V was trimmed by 1 base and J by 3 bases, leaving 11 bases between them. This CDR3 has 15 residues. In germline, CDR1 is SGHTA, CDR2 FQGNSA. CDR3 bases: TGTGCCAGCAGCTTAGGGGGCGGGACTACAGATACGCAGTATTTT. It encodes CASSLGGGTTDTQYF.

This chain joins TRBV5-1 and TRBJ2-1; 11 bases align to TRBD2. The ends lost 0 bases at V and 8 bases at J; junction bases unmatched: 7. This CDR3 contains 16 residues. CDR1 is SGHRS and CDR2 is YFSETQ in the germline V gene. The CDR3, as DNA: TGCGCCAGCAGCTTGGAAGCTAGCGGGGGGTTTTATGAGCAGTTCTTC. Protein: CASSLEASGGFYEQFF. The full variable domain, rest sourced from reference TRBV5-1 and TRBJ2-1, is KAGVTQTPRYLIKTRGQQVTLSCSPISGHRSVSWYQQTPGQGLQFLFEYFSETQRNKGNFPGRFSGRQFSNSRSEMNVSTLELGDSALYLCASSLEASGGFYEQFFGPGTRLTVL.

In this sample, this clone turned up once. The chain employs TRBV19 and TRBJ2-5; 9 nucleotides line up with TRBD1. Trimming took 3 bases from V and 5 from J; bases not matched to a gene: 10. This CDR3 is 16 amino acids long. Germline V gene lookup returns CDR1 LNHDA and CDR2 SQIVND (reference sequence). The DNA of the CDR3 is TGTGCCAGTAGTATTCAACGGACTGACAGGGGGGAGACCCAGTACTTC. It codes for CASSIQRTDRGETQYF. The variable domain in full, with the rest retrieved from reference TRBV19 and TRBJ2-5, is DGGITQSPKYLFRKEGQNVTLSCEQNLNHDAMYWYRQDPGQGLRLIYYSQIVNDFQKGDIAEGYSVSREKKESFPLTVTSAQKNPTAFYLCASSIQRTDRGETQYFGPGTRLLVL.

This clone is a singleton in its sample. The chain combines TRBV21-1 with TRBJ1-3. TRBV21-1 is classified as a pseudogene. CDR3 length equals 17 residues. The CDR3 loop is CASRVLIATTPRNTIYF. DNA for the CDR3: TGTGCCAGCAGGGTACTTATAGCTACAACACCACGAAACACCATATATTTT.

This clone has more than one count but fewer than ten. The chain joins TRBV7-2 to TRBJ2-1, with a weak D call TRBD1 (5 bases). The germline V gene has CDR1 SGHTA and CDR2 FQGNSA. This CDR3 has 14 residues. V lost 5 bases to trimming and J lost 0 bases, with 8 bases between them. The CDR3 DNA reads TGTGCCAGCAGCCAGGGCACCTCCTACAATGAGCAGTTCTTC. Encoded protein: CASSQGTSYNEQFF.

The sample holds a few counts of this clone. The chain combines TRBV6-1 with TRBJ2-7; D is ambiguous. V was pared by 0 bases and J by 4 bases, with 10 bases between. The CDR3 runs to 14 residues. Germline V gives CDR1 MNHNS, CDR2 SASEGT. The CDR3 sequence is CASSEAHSPYEQYF. The CDR3 DNA reads as TGTGCCAGCAGTGAAGCGCACAGTCCATACGAGCAGTACTTC.

This clone appeared a single time. This chain connects TRBV19 to TRBJ2-5, with TRBD1 identical over 8 bases. Germline V gene data show CDR1 as LNHDA and CDR2 as SQIVND (reference sequence). The CDR3 length is 13 residues. Trimming at V came to 3 bases and at J to 3 bases, leaving 0 bases not matched to a gene. This CDR3 is CASSMDREETQYF. The DNA of the CDR3 is TGTGCCAGTAGTATGGACAGGGAAGAGACCCAGTACTTC.

The chain is built from TRBV5-4 and TRBJ2-1; perhaps TRBD1 as D (6 bases). The ends were cut back, 5 bases at V and 8 bases at J, with 11 bases in the middle. The CDR3 is 12 amino acids. Looked up from germline, CDR1 is SGHNT and CDR2 is YYREEE (reference sequence). The CDR3 bases are TGTGCCAGCAGTACAGGGTTCGATGAGCAGTTCTTC. It codes for CASSTGFDEQFF.

For the CDR3, the DNA is TGTGCCAGTAGGACTAGCGGGAGTTTCTACAATGAGCAGTTCTTC. Translated: CASRTSGSFYNEQFF. The V gene is TRBV19, the J gene TRBJ2-1; 12 nucleotides agree with TRBD2. From germline, CDR1 is LNHDA and CDR2 SQIVND (reference sequence). V gave up 6 bases and J gave up 3 bases; unmatched junction bases: 3. This CDR3 region has 15 residues.

V usage is TRBV29-1 and J usage is TRBJ2-4; D unclear. CDR3 length equals 13 residues. Trimming took off 7 bases at V and 0 bases at J, with 10 bases between the two ends. The germline CDR1 and CDR2 sequences are SQVTM and ANQGSEA. This chain's CDR3 is CSATDLAKNIQYF. CDR3 coding DNA: TGCAGCGCAACAGATTTAGCCAAAAACATTCAGTACTTC. Filled out from reference TRBV29-1 and TRBJ2-4, the complete variable domain reads SAVISQKPSRDICQRGTSLTIQCQVDSQVTMMFWYRQQPGQSLTLIATANQGSEATYESGFVIDKFPISRPNLTFSTLTVSNMSPEDSSIYLCSATDLAKNIQYFGAGTRLSVL.

This clone ranks as medium-sized (0.01 to 0.1%). The gene calls are TRBV6-6 and TRBJ2-2; 10 bases match TRBD2. Germline V lookup: CDR1 MNHNY, CDR2 SVGAGI (reference sequence). With V trimmed by 8 bases and J by 6 bases, 6 bases remained unmatched. This CDR3 has 14 residues. The CDR3 sequence: CASGGLASPGELFF. For the CDR3, the DNA is TGTGCCAGCGGGGGACTAGCGAGTCCCGGGGAGCTGTTTTTT.